The next 32 T cell receptor beta chains were all read from a single sample in a study of OX40 agonist ivuxolimab in advanced cancers. TCRdb's copy holds only in-frame clones and misses some; the assay was immunoSEQ multiplex PCR. Of some 100,000 clones listed, roughly 90% are singletons. The sequencing used CD4+ or CD8+ T cells sorted from blood, collected in a trial of the OX40 agonist ivuxolimab. These receptors were obtained from an adult with an advanced solid tumor such as melanoma, head and neck, liver or kidney cancer.

This chain uses TRBV5-4 with TRBJ2-7; TRBD1 matches at 11 bases. The CDR3 sequence is 17 residues long. V lost 4 bases to trimming and J lost 6 bases; unmatched junction nucleotides: 15. Germline V gives CDR1 SGHNT, CDR2 YYREEE (reference sequence). The CDR3 DNA reads as TGTGCCAGCAGCCCCTCCCCCCGGGACAGGGGGTCTCGCGAGCAGTACTTC. Protein: CASSPSPRDRGSREQYF.

The chain links TRBV2 to TRBJ2-3; 12 bases align to TRBD2. With 5 bases clipped from V and 4 bases from J, the junction kept 7 bases outside the gene matches. CDR1 is SNHLY and CDR2 is FYNNEI in the germline V gene. CDR3 size: 16 residues. The CDR3 here is CASSKLAGGFADTQYF. CDR3 nucleotides: TGTGCCAGCAGTAAGCTAGCGGGGGGGTTCGCAGATACGCAGTATTTT.

The chain recombines TRBV7-8 with TRBJ2-7; D ambiguous. Germline V gives CDR1 SGHVS, CDR2 FQNEAQ. With 1 base removed from V and 4 bases from J, the gap between germline ends came to 11 bases. The CDR3 extends over 14 amino acids. The CDR3 spells CASSLVALGYEQYF. Here the CDR3 DNA reads TGTGCCAGCAGCTTAGTAGCACTGGGGTACGAGCAGTACTTC. The variable domain in full, completed from reference TRBV7-8 and TRBJ2-7, reads GAGVSQSPRYKVAKRGQDVALRCDPISGHVSLFWYQQALGQGPEFLTYFQNEAQLDKSGLPSDRFFAERPEGSVSTLKIQRTQQEDSAVYLCASSLVALGYEQYFGPGTRLTVT.

The chain has TRBV19 and TRBJ1-3; the D is unclear. Germline V gives CDR1 LNHDA, CDR2 SQIVND (reference sequence). The V gene lost 6 bases and the J gene lost 0 bases, with 12 bases spanning the gap. The CDR3 length is 15 residues. CDR3 DNA: TGTGCCAGTAGGGGCAATCCAAACTCTGGAAACACCATATATTTT. Its translation is CASRGNPNSGNTIYF. The whole variable domain, remainder taken from reference TRBV19 and TRBJ1-3, is DGGITQSPKYLFRKEGQNVTLSCEQNLNHDAMYWYRQDPGQGLRLIYYSQIVNDFQKGDIAEGYSVSREKKESFPLTVTSAQKNPTAFYLCASRGNPNSGNTIYFGEGSWLTVV.

V is TRBV19 and J is TRBJ2-3; TRBD1 agrees at 10 bases. Germline V lookup: CDR1 LNHDA, CDR2 SQIVND (reference sequence). CDR3 length: 14 residues. Trimming removed 6 bases from V and 5 bases from J; junction bases left unmatched: 5. The CDR3 loop reads CASRGGTGEDTQYF. CDR3 coding DNA: TGTGCCAGTAGGGGGGGGACAGGGGAAGATACGCAGTATTTT. Combining the CDR3 with reference TRBV19 and TRBJ2-3 gives the whole variable domain DGGITQSPKYLFRKEGQNVTLSCEQNLNHDAMYWYRQDPGQGLRLIYYSQIVNDFQKGDIAEGYSVSREKKESFPLTVTSAQKNPTAFYLCASRGGTGEDTQYFGPGTRLTVL.

CDR3 sequence reads: CASSEVGGPFNSPLHF. CDR3 DNA: TGTGCCAGCAGTGAAGTGGGGGGGCCCTTTAATTCACCCCTCCACTTT. V and J are TRBV2 and TRBJ1-6; TRBD1 might be the D (6 bases). Germline V gene sequence: CDR1 SNHLY, CDR2 FYNNEI. Trimming removed 1 base from V and 6 bases from J, with 13 bases in between. CDR3 size: 16 residues.

This rearrangement joins TRBV5-1 to TRBJ2-7; 10 bases match TRBD2. The germline V gene encodes CDR1 SGHRS and CDR2 YFSETQ. V was pared by 4 bases and J by 2 bases, with 6 bases of the junction left unmatched. This CDR3 comprises 15 residues. In nucleotides, the CDR3 is TGCGCCAGCAGCATAGCCGGGACTAGCGCCTACGAGCAGTACTTC. Translation gives CASSIAGTSAYEQYF.

CDR3 region: CASSLAGQGNTIYF. The CDR3 nucleotides are TGCGCCAGCAGCTTGGCGGGGCAAGGAAACACCATATATTTT. V usage is TRBV5-1 and J usage is TRBJ1-3; tentative D call: TRBD1 (5 bases). The CDR3 extends over 14 amino acids. Looked up from germline, CDR1 is SGHRS and CDR2 is YFSETQ. Trimming stripped 0 bases from V and 4 bases from J, with 8 bases between.

This clone is a singleton in its sample. The chain combines TRBV6-1 with TRBJ2-5; TRBD2 matches at 9 bases. V lost 3 bases and J lost 1; bases outside the gene matches: 6. The germline V gene has CDR1 MNHNS and CDR2 SASEGT. The CDR3 loop spans 16 amino acids. Here the CDR3 DNA reads TGTGCCAGCAGTGATCTAGGCGGGGGGGCCCAAGAGACCCAGTACTTC. Protein: CASSDLGGGAQETQYF.

V and J are TRBV6-5 and TRBJ2-5; 8 bases align to TRBD2. Losses at the gene ends were 7 bases for V and 4 bases for J; bases not matched to a gene: 8. The length of the CDR3 is 14 residues. Germline CDR1 reads MNHEY; CDR2 reads SVGAGI. This CDR3 reads CASTGRASVETQYF. The CDR3 bases are TGTGCCAGCACCGGGAGGGCCTCAGTAGAGACCCAGTACTTC.

CDR3 coding DNA: TGTGCCAGCAGTTTATCGCTAAGGTTCTCCTACAATGAGCAGTTCTTC. It codes for CASSLSLRFSYNEQFF. The chain carries TRBV27 and TRBJ2-1; D ambiguous. CDR1 is MNHEY, CDR2 SMNVEV, per germline (reference sequence). The V end was cut by 0 bases, the J end by 0 bases, with 9 bases between. The CDR3 totals 16 residues.

This chain uses TRBV10-3 with TRBJ2-5, with TRBD2 matching 7 bases. V shed 5 bases, J shed 4 bases, and the junction held 1 base outside the gene matches. The germline V gene has CDR1 ENHRY and CDR2 SYGVKD. There are 12 residues in the CDR3. The CDR3 bases are TGTGCCATCAGTCCGGGAGGAGAGACCCAGTACTTC. This codes for CAISPGGETQYF.

The table lists this clone with a few counts. The chain carries TRBV10-1 and TRBJ2-7, with D perhaps TRBD2 (5 bases). The V gene lost 7 bases and the J gene lost 9 bases, with 7 bases spanning the gap. In germline, CDR1 is WNHNN, CDR2 SYGVQD (reference sequence). The CDR3 is 9 residues long. The CDR3 DNA is TGCGCCAGCATGGCGGGGCAGTACTTC. Residues: CASMAGQYF.

The V and J genes are TRBV7-3 and TRBJ2-3; D not certain. Germline V lookup: CDR1 SGHTA, CDR2 FQGTGA. CDR3 length: 16 amino acids. V gave up 5 bases and J gave up 0 bases, with 15 bases separating them. In nucleotides, the CDR3 is TGTGCCAGCAGCCCATCTGCTTGGTCTAGCACAGATACGCAGTATTTT. It is translated as CASSPSAWSSTDTQYF.

The chain recombines TRBV28 with TRBJ2-1; 8 bases line up with TRBD2. This CDR3 comprises 15 residues. Germline V gene lookup returns CDR1 MDHEN and CDR2 SYDVKM. Unmatched junction bases numbered 3, after V lost 2 bases and J lost 3 bases. The CDR3 nucleotides are TGTGCCAGCAGTTTAACCCGGGGGGGCTACAATGAGCAGTTCTTC. Protein: CASSLTRGGYNEQFF.

This sequence joins TRBV14 and TRBJ1-3; maybe TRBD1 (6 bases). Per germline, CDR1 SGHDN and CDR2 FVKESK. The CDR3 contains 15 residues. Deletions cut 2 bases from V and 4 bases from J, with 12 bases between. The CDR3 here is CASSQPGARGNTIYF. CDR3 coding DNA: TGTGCCAGCAGCCAACCGGGGGCGCGAGGAAACACCATATATTTT.

V is TRBV13 and J is TRBJ1-3; D is unclear. Germline CDR1 reads PRHDT; CDR2 reads FYEKMQ (reference sequence). Trimming left V 2 bases short and J 2 bases short, with 10 bases between. The CDR3 runs to 15 residues. CDR3 protein: CASSLRRGTGNTIYF. CDR3 DNA sequence: TGTGCCAGCAGCTTAAGGCGCGGGACTGGAAACACCATATATTTT.

The chain carries TRBV19 and TRBJ1-6; D might be TRBD1 (5 bases). The CDR3 totals 14 residues. In germline, CDR1 is LNHDA, CDR2 SQIVND (reference sequence). V gave up 4 bases and J gave up 6 bases, with 10 bases separating them. The CDR3 sequence: CASSTRDANSPLHF. CDR3 sequence (DNA): TGTGCCAGTAGTACCCGGGACGCTAATTCACCCCTCCACTTT.

Regarding this clone: The germline gene is not matched at one end of the junction; a read error may be the cause. Written as DNA, the CDR3 is TGCAGCGTTGCCTCCGCAGCGGGAGTCTCGTCCTCCAATGAGCAGTTCTTC. Protein sequence: CSVASAAGVSSSNEQFF. V and J are TRBV29-1 and TRBJ2-1; 8 bases map to TRBD2. This CDR3 has 17 amino acids. CDR1 is SQVTM and CDR2 is ANQGSEA in the germline V gene.

V usage is TRBV29-1 and J usage is TRBJ2-1, with 10 bases lining up with TRBD2. Germline-derived CDR1 and CDR2 are SQVTM and ANQGSEA. The length of the CDR3 is 14 residues. The CDR3 here is CTTSSGGIFFEQFF. The CDR3, as DNA: TGCACCACTTCTAGCGGGGGCATCTTTTTTGAGCAGTTCTTC.

V is TRBV27 and J is TRBJ2-1; no firm D call. CDR1 MNHEY and CDR2 SMNVEV come from the germline V gene (reference sequence). Trimming cost V 7 bases and J 8 bases, with 21 bases left between them. The CDR3 extends over 15 amino acids. CDR3 in DNA: TGTGCCAGCATTCCAGCGTTGGGCAGTGGATATGAGCAGTTCTTC. It encodes CASIPALGSGYEQFF.

The CDR3 bases are TGTGCCAGCAGCGTAGGGCAGGAAGCTGGGGCCAACGTCCTGACTTTC. This sequence encodes CASSVGQEAGANVLTF. The V gene is TRBV9, the J gene TRBJ2-6; D is uncertain. There are 16 residues in the CDR3. CDR1 is SGDLS, CDR2 YYNGEE, per germline. Trimming removed 0 bases from V and 2 bases from J, with 9 bases in between.

This clone was counted only a few times. The chain is built from TRBV5-6 and TRBJ2-4; 11 nucleotides align to TRBD2. V lost 3 bases and J lost 0; bases outside the gene matches: 11. CDR1 is SGHDT, CDR2 YYEEEE, per germline. The CDR3 loop spans 19 amino acids. The CDR3 here is CASSWRASGGLLAKNIQYF. The CDR3 nucleotides are TGTGCCAGCAGCTGGAGGGCTAGCGGGGGGCTCCTAGCCAAAAACATTCAGTACTTC.

This clone was recorded only once. This chain links TRBV4-1 with TRBJ2-2; tentatively, D is TRBD2 (6 bases). Per germline, CDR1 MGHRA and CDR2 YSYEKL. The CDR3 has 14 amino acids. The V end was cut by 4 bases, the J end by 5 bases, with 11 bases between. Here the CDR3 reads CASSLGTFTGELFF. The CDR3, as DNA: TGCGCCAGCAGCCTAGGGACTTTTACCGGGGAGCTGTTTTTT.

DNA of the CDR3: TGCAGTGCTAGATGGGGGAGGGCGCAGTATTTT. Translated: CSARWGRAQYF. The V gene is TRBV20-1, the J gene TRBJ2-3; 7 bases align to TRBD2. This CDR3 is built from 11 residues. Germline CDR1 and CDR2: DFQATT and SNEGSKA (reference sequence). J lost 10 bases, V lost 2 bases, and 3 bases had no gene match.

The chain has TRBV5-1 and TRBJ2-1, with a tentative D call TRBD2 (5 bases). Trimming removed 4 bases from V and 8 bases from J, with 13 bases in between. The V gene's germline CDR1 is SGHRS and CDR2 YFSETQ. This CDR3 has 13 amino acids. CDR3 protein: CASSPDWGDEQFF. CDR3 in DNA: TGCGCCAGCAGCCCGGACTGGGGAGATGAGCAGTTCTTC.

This clone was detected once. At one end the junction does not follow the germline gene, possibly because of a read error. The chain couples TRBV6-1 to TRBJ2-3, with 13 bases fitting TRBD2. In germline, CDR1 is MNHNS, CDR2 SASEGT. The length of the CDR3 is 13 residues. CDR3 region: CASRGLAGELPYF. In DNA, the CDR3 is TGTGCCAGCAGAGGACTAGCGGGGGAACTCCCGTACTTT.

The chain joins TRBV19 to TRBJ1-2; no definite D call. V was shortened by 9 bases and J by 2 bases, with 13 bases between the two germline ends. From germline, CDR1 is LNHDA and CDR2 SQIVND (reference sequence). This CDR3 has 13 amino acids. The CDR3, as DNA: TGTGCCAGCGTCCCCACAGCGAACTATGGCTACACCTTC. Its protein product is CASVPTANYGYTF.

This sequence joins TRBV10-3 and TRBJ1-3; D is unresolved. CDR1 and CDR2 from the germline V gene are ENHRY and SYGVKD. Trimming took 7 bases from V and 1 from J, leaving 5 bases between them. The CDR3 consists of 12 residues. As DNA, the CDR3 is TGTGCCATCAAGGAGTCTGGAAACACCATATATTTT. Translated: CAIKESGNTIYF.

This chain uses TRBV6-1 with TRBJ2-6; TRBD2 agrees at 8 bases. Per germline, CDR1 MNHNS and CDR2 SASEGT. The V segment lost 6 bases and the J segment 9 bases; nucleotides outside the gene matches: 10. CDR3 size: 15 residues. CDR3 sequence reads: CASRLLRGAGNVLTF. CDR3 sequence (DNA): TGTGCCAGCAGATTATTGCGGGGGGCCGGCAACGTCCTGACTTTC.

The V and J genes are TRBV9 and TRBJ1-2; 7 bases fit TRBD1. From germline, CDR1 is SGDLS and CDR2 YYNGEE. This CDR3 has 13 residues. Trimming took 4 bases from V and 4 from J; bases not matched to a gene: 4. For the CDR3, the DNA is TGTGCCAGCAGCCTAGGACAGGTCTATGGCTACACCTTC. Its translation: CASSLGQVYGYTF.

The chain is built from TRBV19 and TRBJ2-2, with D maybe TRBD2 (5 bases). CDR1 is LNHDA, CDR2 SQIVND, per germline (reference sequence). V shed 5 bases and J shed 1 base, with 14 bases lying between them. The CDR3 is 16 residues long. CDR3 bases: TGTGCCAGTAGTTTTGGGTATCGGGGGAACACCGGGGAGCTGTTTTTT. This encodes CASSFGYRGNTGELFF.